These 22 T cell receptor beta chains originate from one sample sequenced in a study of blood T cell repertoires in COVID-19. Assay used: immunoSEQ multiplex PCR; TCRdb lists only in-frame clones, some missing. The data show about 44,000 clones, 75% to 90% seen once. Sequencing was performed on peripheral blood. The receptors were gathered from a woman of 80 years or more in a cohort sampled during active or convalescent COVID-19.

The V gene is TRBV20-1, the J gene TRBJ1-5; 7 positions agree with TRBD1. Germline V lookup: CDR1 DFQATT, CDR2 SNEGSKA (reference sequence). The CDR3 has 15 residues. V was clipped by 3 bases and J by 8 bases; unmatched bases: 13. The CDR3, as DNA: TGCAGTGCTAGTCAGGGACAGACTATTGGCGAGCCCCAGCATTTT. Translated, it gives CSASQGQTIGEPQHF.

The genes are TRBV5-4 and TRBJ1-1; D is possibly TRBD1 (5 bases). V lost 7 bases and J lost 1, with 14 bases in between. Germline CDR1 and CDR2: SGHNT and YYREEE (reference sequence). The CDR3 has 14 residues. CDR3 sequence (DNA): TGTGCCAGCGGATCAGGGTTAACGAACACTGAAGCTTTCTTT. It translates to CASGSGLTNTEAFF. The full variable domain, rest sourced from reference TRBV5-4 and TRBJ1-1, is ETGVTQSPTHLIKTRGQQVTLRCSSQSGHNTVSWYQQALGQGPQFIFQYYREEENGRGNFPPRFSGLQFPNYSSELNVNALELDDSALYLCASGSGLTNTEAFFGQGTRLTVV.

The CDR3 DNA sequence: TGCGCCAGCAGCTTGGACTCAGGAGGCGCGAACACTGAAGCTTTCTTT. Encoded protein: CASSLDSGGANTEAFF. The chain couples TRBV5-1 to TRBJ1-1; D ambiguous. The germline CDR1 and CDR2 sequences are SGHRS and YFSETQ. This CDR3 comprises 16 residues. V was trimmed by 0 bases and J by 1 base, leaving 13 bases between them. The variable domain in full, with the rest retrieved from reference TRBV5-1 and TRBJ1-1, is KAGVTQTPRYLIKTRGQQVTLSCSPISGHRSVSWYQQTPGQGLQFLFEYFSETQRNKGNFPGRFSGRQFSNSRSEMNVSTLELGDSALYLCASSLDSGGANTEAFFGQGTRLTVV.

The CDR3 spells CAYEMTGGYGYTF. For the CDR3, the DNA is TGTGCCTACGAGATGACAGGGGGTTATGGCTACACCTTC. The rearrangement uses TRBV30 and TRBJ1-2, with 9 bases fitting TRBD1. Trimming took 7 bases from V and 5 from J; bases not matched to a gene: 8. This CDR3 has 13 amino acids. Germline values: CDR1 GTSNPN, CDR2 SVGIG (reference sequence).

The chain combines TRBV6-5 with TRBJ1-2; D remains unclear. CDR1 is MNHEY, CDR2 SVGAGI, per germline. The CDR3 sequence is 16 residues long. V was shortened by 2 bases and J by 4 bases, with 17 bases between the two germline ends. The CDR3 loop reads CASSYGSPGIGYGYTF. In DNA, the CDR3 is TGTGCCAGCAGTTACGGCTCCCCGGGGATCGGCTATGGCTACACCTTC.

This chain links TRBV6-2 or TRBV6-3 with TRBJ2-1; the D is unclear. The V gene's germline CDR1 is MNHEY and CDR2 SVGEGT. CDR3 length: 11 residues. V was cut by 4 bases and J by 10 bases, with 8 bases left in between. Here the CDR3 reads CASSLSFEQFF. CDR3 bases: TGTGCCAGCAGTTTGTCCTTCGAGCAGTTCTTC.

The chain is built from TRBV7-8 and TRBJ2-5, with D unclear. The germline V and J ends were trimmed by 1 base and 3 bases, with 6 bases remaining between them. Germline values: CDR1 SGHVS, CDR2 FQNEAQ. The CDR3 length is 13 residues. In nucleotides, the CDR3 is TGTGCCAGCAGCTTAGGTCAGAAAGAGACCCAGTACTTC. This sequence encodes CASSLGQKETQYF. Full variable domain (missing parts from reference TRBV7-8 and TRBJ2-5): GAGVSQSPRYKVAKRGQDVALRCDPISGHVSLFWYQQALGQGPEFLTYFQNEAQLDKSGLPSDRFFAERPEGSVSTLKIQRTQQEDSAVYLCASSLGQKETQYFGPGTRLLVL.

The chain is built from TRBV7-8 and TRBJ1-6; a possible D gene is TRBD1 (6 bases). The V end was cut by 0 bases, the J end by 4 bases, with 7 bases between. This CDR3 contains 15 residues. The germline CDR1 and CDR2 sequences are SGHVS and FQNEAQ. CDR3 region: CASSLAGTYNSPLHF. CDR3 bases: TGTGCCAGCAGCTTAGCCGGGACATATAATTCACCCCTCCACTTT.

J is TRBJ1-6 and V is TRBV14, with 8 bases identical to TRBD1. V lost 2 bases and J lost 7; bases outside the gene matches: 7. The CDR3 has 16 amino acids. The germline CDR1 and CDR2 sequences are SGHDN and FVKESK. CDR3 protein: CASSQRARGRNSPLHF. CDR3 DNA sequence: TGTGCCAGCAGCCAAAGAGCCAGGGGGCGGAATTCACCCCTCCACTTT.

The V call is TRBV4-1, the J call TRBJ2-3; 12 bases map to TRBD2. The CDR3 consists of 16 residues. V gave up 4 bases and J gave up 6 bases; unmatched junction bases: 8. Per germline, CDR1 MGHRA and CDR2 YSYEKL. The CDR3 nucleotides read TGCGCCAGCAGCCGGTGGACTAGCGGGGTACCCGATACGCAGTATTTT. Translating it yields CASSRWTSGVPDTQYF.

The chain couples TRBV5-6 to TRBJ2-7; TRBD1 matches 8 bases. Germline V gene sequence: CDR1 SGHDT, CDR2 YYEEEE. This CDR3 is built from 13 residues. Trimming took 5 bases from V and 5 from J; bases not matched to a gene: 6. The CDR3 here is CASRRDRLNEQYF. DNA of the CDR3: TGTGCCAGCAGAAGGGACAGGCTGAACGAGCAGTACTTC. Combining the CDR3 with reference TRBV5-6 and TRBJ2-7 gives the whole variable domain DAGVTQSPTHLIKTRGQQVTLRCSPKSGHDTVSWYQQALGQGPQFIFQYYEEEERQRGNFPDRFSGHQFPNYSSELNVNALLLGDSALYLCASRRDRLNEQYFGPGTRLTVT.

This clone is judged medium-sized. The chain couples TRBV2 to TRBJ2-1; D might be TRBD1 (6 bases). Deletions cut 9 bases from V and 0 bases from J, with 9 bases between. CDR1 is SNHLY, CDR2 FYNNEI, per germline. CDR3 length: 13 residues. CDR3 nucleotides: TGTGCCAGGACAGGTGACTCCTACAATGAGCAGTTCTTC. Its protein is CARTGDSYNEQFF.

The chain has TRBV6-6 and TRBJ2-3; perhaps TRBD2 as D (5 bases). Looked up from germline, CDR1 is MNHNY and CDR2 is SVGAGI (reference sequence). With 5 bases removed from V and 1 base from J, the gap between germline ends came to 19 bases. This CDR3 comprises 17 residues. CDR3: CASSPPQRSGGTDTQYF. CDR3 in DNA: TGTGCCAGCAGTCCCCCCCAGCGGTCAGGAGGCACAGATACGCAGTATTTT.

The chain uses TRBV2 and TRBJ2-1; 8 nucleotides line up with TRBD2. Germline values: CDR1 SNHLY, CDR2 FYNNEI. V lost 6 bases and J lost 0; bases outside the gene matches: 10. This CDR3 spans 17 amino acids. The CDR3 region has the DNA TGTGCCAGCAGAGATCCCAGAAGCGGGAGCTCCTACAATGAGCAGTTCTTC. It codes for CASRDPRSGSSYNEQFF.

The V and J genes are TRBV7-9 and TRBJ1-1; weak D call: TRBD1 (6 bases). Trimming removed 6 bases from V and 4 bases from J, with 18 bases in between. The CDR3 covers 15 residues. Germline loops: CDR1 SEHNR, CDR2 FQNEAQ (reference sequence). In DNA form, the CDR3 reads TGTGCCAGCAGTCCCGGGGCGCCAGGGGCCACTGAAGCTTTCTTT. Translating gives CASSPGAPGATEAFF. Full variable domain (remainder filled in from reference TRBV7-9 and TRBJ1-1): DTGVSQNPRHKITKRGQNVTFRCDPISEHNRLYWYRQTLGQGPEFLTYFQNEAQLEKSRLLSDRFSAERPKGSFSTLEIQRTEQGDSAMYLCASSPGAPGATEAFFGQGTRLTVV.

The V and J genes are TRBV6-6 and TRBJ1-1; D not certain. CDR3 length equals 13 residues. The germline V gene encodes CDR1 MNHNY and CDR2 SVGAGI (reference sequence). V lost 0 bases, J lost 7 bases, and 9 bases lay in between. CDR3 nucleotides: TGTGCCAGCAGTTACTCGGGAGGAGGTGAAGCTTTCTTT. Its protein product is CASSYSGGGEAFF.

The chain is built from TRBV5-1 and TRBJ2-1; 8 positions agree with TRBD2. This CDR3 has 14 amino acids. The junction had 7 bases not matched to a gene; V was cut back by 4 bases and J by 7 bases. CDR1 and CDR2 from the germline V gene are SGHRS and YFSETQ. The CDR3 is CASSGGLVRNEQFF. CDR3 coding DNA: TGCGCCAGCAGCGGGGGACTAGTAAGAAATGAGCAGTTCTTC.

The genes are TRBV20-1 and TRBJ2-7, with 9 bases that match TRBD2. The CDR3 runs 11 residues. Germline V gene lookup returns CDR1 DFQATT and CDR2 SNEGSKA (reference sequence). Unmatched junction bases numbered 5, after V lost 8 bases and J lost 6 bases. The CDR3 loop is CSLSGSGEQYF. The CDR3 nucleotides are TGCAGTCTTAGCGGGAGTGGCGAGCAGTACTTC.

This clone appeared a few times. The J gene is TRBJ1-6, the V gene TRBV9; D possibly corresponds to TRBD1 (6 bases). Trimming took 2 bases from V and 8 from J, leaving 14 bases between them. The CDR3 has 15 amino acids. Germline loops: CDR1 SGDLS, CDR2 YYNGEE. CDR3 residues: CASSVEGEGDSPLHF. Written as DNA, the CDR3 is TGTGCCAGCAGCGTCGAGGGGGAAGGTGATTCACCCCTCCACTTT.

The chain employs TRBV28 and TRBJ1-2; TRBD1 might be the D (5 bases). The V end was cut by 8 bases, the J end by 3 bases, with 10 bases between. The CDR3 is 12 amino acids. Germline V lookup: CDR1 MDHEN, CDR2 SYDVKM. The CDR3 loop is CASALGDYGYTF. The CDR3 nucleotides read TGTGCCAGCGCTTTAGGGGACTATGGCTACACCTTC.

J is TRBJ2-5 and V is TRBV10-2; 7 nucleotides agree with TRBD2. CDR3 length: 12 residues. V was pared by 6 bases and J by 4 bases, with 2 bases of the junction left unmatched. From germline, CDR1 is WSHSY and CDR2 SAAADI. CDR3 coding DNA: TGCGCCAGCAGCGGGAGGATAGAGACCCAGTACTTC. Amino acid sequence: CASSGRIETQYF.

The chain employs TRBV7-9 and TRBJ1-1; the D gene is possibly TRBD1 (5 bases). CDR1 is SEHNR and CDR2 is FQNEAQ in the germline V gene (reference sequence). V shed 3 bases and J shed 11 bases, with 13 bases lying between them. The CDR3 extends over 12 amino acids. Written as DNA, the CDR3 is TGTGCCAGCAGCTTGGGGGGTGAAATGGCTTTCTTT. It codes for CASSLGGEMAFF.